The 28 T cell receptor beta chains reported below all come from one sample, sequenced in a study of OX40 agonist ivuxolimab in advanced cancers. Produced via immunoSEQ multiplex PCR; TCRdb's table is partial and in-frame only. The sample contains roughly 43,000 clones, around nine tenths of which appear only once. Sample: CD4+ or CD8+ T cells sorted from blood, taken in a trial of the OX40 agonist ivuxolimab. All receptors come from an adult with an advanced solid tumor such as melanoma, head and neck, liver or kidney cancer.

The chain couples TRBV27 to TRBJ2-7; 7 bases agree with TRBD1. Germline loops: CDR1 MNHEY, CDR2 SMNVEV (reference sequence). V dropped 3 bases and J dropped 1; count of bases not matched to a gene: 3. This CDR3 contains 14 residues. The CDR3 region has the DNA TGTGCCAGCAGTTTCGTGACAGGGTCCTACGAGCAGTACTTC. Translating it yields CASSFVTGSYEQYF.

The chain employs TRBV28 and TRBJ2-1; a weak D match, TRBD1 (7 bases). Trimming pared 5 bases from V and 0 bases from J, leaving 14 bases between. This CDR3 has 16 amino acids. Germline CDR1 reads MDHEN; CDR2 reads SYDVKM. Written as DNA, the CDR3 is TGTGCCAGCAGTGCGTGGGGGGACAGCTCCTACAATGAGCAGTTCTTC. Protein: CASSAWGDSSYNEQFF.

This clone was detected once. This chain joins TRBV15 and TRBJ2-7; D perhaps matches TRBD1 (9 bases). The CDR3 covers 24 residues. Per germline, CDR1 LNHNV and CDR2 YYDKDF (reference sequence). Trimming took 2 bases from V and 0 from J, leaving 38 bases between them. CDR3 protein: CATSRSVGQMLGGDRAALSYEQYF. The CDR3 bases are TGTGCCACCAGCAGATCGGTGGGACAAATGCTCGGGGGGGACAGGGCGGCCCTCTCCTACGAGCAGTACTTC.

This clone has only one observation. J is TRBJ1-2 and V is TRBV28; TRBD1 aligns across 12 bases. This CDR3 has 17 residues. Germline loops: CDR1 MDHEN, CDR2 SYDVKM. V lost 10 bases and J lost 4; bases outside the gene matches: 16. The CDR3 spells CATEAGTGGGWSYGYTF. In DNA form, the CDR3 reads TGTGCCACAGAAGCCGGGACAGGGGGCGGTTGGAGCTATGGCTACACCTTC.

The V and J genes are TRBV5-1 and TRBJ2-3, with D perhaps TRBD1 or TRBD2 (7 bases each). V was trimmed by 0 bases and J by 5 bases, leaving 13 bases between them. The CDR3 sequence is 15 residues long. Germline CDR1 is SGHRS and CDR2 is YFSETQ. The CDR3 sequence is CASSLVGRGGDTQYF. As DNA, the CDR3 is TGCGCCAGCAGCTTGGTTGGCAGGGGGGGAGATACGCAGTATTTT.

CDR3 nucleotide sequence: TGTGCCAGCAGCGTAGTGGATACAGATACGCAGTATTTT. Its translation: CASSVVDTDTQYF. The rearrangement uses TRBV9 and TRBJ2-3; D remains ambiguous. Deletions cut 0 bases from V and 3 bases from J, with 5 bases between. CDR1 SGDLS and CDR2 YYNGEE come from the germline V gene. CDR3 length: 13 residues.

About this clone: At one boundary the junction diverges from the germline segment, which might be a read error. The rearrangement uses TRBV5-4 and TRBJ2-3; D perhaps matches TRBD1 (6 bases). The CDR3 is made up of 13 amino acids. Germline-derived CDR1 and CDR2 are SGHNT and YYREEE (reference sequence). CDR3: CASRLDSMDTQYF. The CDR3 DNA sequence: TGTGCCAGCAGATTGGACAGTATGGATACGCAGTATTTT.

This clone has just one count. The chain recombines TRBV29-1 with TRBJ2-7; D possibly corresponds to TRBD1 (6 bases). CDR1 SQVTM and CDR2 ANQGSEA come from the germline V gene. The V end lost 7 bases, the J end lost 3 bases, and 16 bases lay between the germline ends. This CDR3 has 13 amino acids. The CDR3 sequence is CSGTPPDSYEQYF. For the CDR3, the DNA is TGCAGCGGTACCCCCCCGGACAGCTACGAGCAGTACTTC.

The J gene is TRBJ2-5, the V gene TRBV7-7, with 9 bases aligning to TRBD1. Germline V lookup: CDR1 SSHAT, CDR2 FNYEAQ (reference sequence). The CDR3 runs to 12 residues. For the CDR3, the DNA is TGTGCTAGCTCCGGGACAGGGGAGACCCAGTACTTC. Translating gives CASSGTGETQYF.

The chain is built from TRBV11-2 and TRBJ2-7; D call uncertain. The CDR3 spans 13 residues. Per the germline V gene, CDR1 is SGHAT and CDR2 is FQNNGV. Trimming stripped 4 bases from V and 1 base from J, with 8 bases between. The DNA for the CDR3 is TGTGCCAGCAGCTCAAGAGTATCCTACGAGCAGTACTTC. Translating it yields CASSSRVSYEQYF.

The CDR3, as DNA: TGCGCCAGCAGCTTGGACGTGGGAGGCTATAATTCACCCCTCCACTTT. As protein: CASSLDVGGYNSPLHF. The rearrangement links TRBV5-1 to TRBJ1-6; D unclear. The germline CDR1 and CDR2 sequences are SGHRS and YFSETQ. The CDR3 is 16 residues long. Trimming cost V 0 bases and J 3 bases, with 10 bases left between them.

The chain joins TRBV15 to TRBJ2-1, with 9 positions matching TRBD1. The germline V gene encodes CDR1 LNHNV and CDR2 YYDKDF (reference sequence). Trimming took 5 bases from V and 5 from J; bases not matched to a gene: 4. The CDR3 length is 14 residues. The CDR3 region has the DNA TGTGCCACCAGCGACCGGACAGGGGACAATGAGCAGTTCTTC. It codes for CATSDRTGDNEQFF.

In its sample, this clone was seen once. V usage is TRBV7-9 and J usage is TRBJ2-7; 10 bases match TRBD2. The CDR3 is 16 amino acids. Germline V lookup: CDR1 SEHNR, CDR2 FQNEAQ (reference sequence). The trim removed 2 bases at V and 0 bases at J, leaving 4 bases unmatched. CDR3: CASSLYGLADSYEQYF. CDR3 DNA: TGTGCCAGCAGCTTATACGGACTAGCGGACTCCTACGAGCAGTACTTC.

The J gene is TRBJ2-1, the V gene TRBV29-1; tentative D call: TRBD1 (5 bases). Germline-derived CDR1 and CDR2 are SQVTM and ANQGSEA. V was trimmed by 6 bases and J by 6 bases, leaving 9 bases between them. The CDR3 is 11 residues long. The CDR3 DNA sequence: TGCAGCGTCGAGACAGTCAATGAGCAGTTCTTC. It is translated as CSVETVNEQFF.

The chain employs TRBV19 and TRBJ2-1; 12 nucleotides agree with TRBD1. The CDR3 is 16 residues long. Unmatched junction bases numbered 8, after V lost 4 bases and J lost 7 bases. CDR1 and CDR2 from the germline V gene are LNHDA and SQIVND (reference sequence). CDR3 bases: TGTGCCAGTAGTAAGGGACAGGGGGCGTTAGGAAATGAGCAGTTCTTC. Translation gives CASSKGQGALGNEQFF.

The gene calls are TRBV5-1 and TRBJ1-2, with TRBD1 identical over 10 bases. V trimming: 4 bases; J trimming: 1 base; junction bases outside the gene matches: 10. The CDR3 spans 17 residues. Germline V gene sequence: CDR1 SGHRS, CDR2 YFSETQ. The chain's CDR3 is CASSPRDRGEINYGYTF. CDR3 coding DNA: TGCGCCAGCAGCCCCCGGGACAGGGGTGAAATTAACTATGGCTACACCTTC.

The table lists this clone with a count of one. The rearrangement joins TRBV29-1 to TRBJ1-5; D not resolved. Germline CDR1 reads SQVTM; CDR2 reads ANQGSEA. V lost 7 bases and J 7 bases, leaving 17 bases between the germline ends. This CDR3 region has 13 residues. CDR3 in DNA: TGCAGCGACACTAGCAGCTCGGGGCAGCCCCAGCATTTT. Translating it yields CSDTSSSGQPQHF.

The chain links TRBV5-6 to TRBJ1-2; D is unresolved. The CDR3 runs 13 residues. Trimming shortened V by 0 bases and J by 2 bases, and 5 bases separated the two germline ends. In germline, CDR1 is SGHDT, CDR2 YYEEEE. The CDR3 sequence: CASSLGQNYGYTF. CDR3 nucleotides: TGTGCCAGCAGCTTGGGGCAGAACTATGGCTACACCTTC.

The V call is TRBV27, the J call TRBJ2-7, with 7 bases matching TRBD1. Germline trimming cut 5 bases from V and 2 bases from J; bases unmatched to any gene: 3. The CDR3 extends over 13 amino acids. Per germline, CDR1 MNHEY and CDR2 SMNVEV (reference sequence). CDR3 in DNA: TGTGCCAGCAGTAAAGGACAGGCCTACGAGCAGTACTTC. This sequence encodes CASSKGQAYEQYF.

This CDR3 is CAWSWRTGELFF. The CDR3 region has the DNA TGTGCCTGGAGTTGGAGGACCGGGGAGCTGTTTTTT. The chain employs TRBV30 and TRBJ2-2, with TRBD2 as a possible D gene (5 bases). Germline-derived CDR1 and CDR2 are GTSNPN and SVGIG (reference sequence). The CDR3 is 12 residues long. V was pared by 2 bases and J by 5 bases, with 6 bases between.

This chain links TRBV7-2 with TRBJ2-7; 8 nucleotides line up with TRBD2. Per germline, CDR1 SGHTA and CDR2 FQGNSA. This CDR3 is 13 amino acids long. J lost 9 bases, V lost 7 bases, and 11 bases had no gene match. Written as DNA, the CDR3 is TGTGCCAGCAACCTCGGGGAGCGGGGGATGCAGTACTTC. This gives the protein CASNLGERGMQYF. The whole variable domain, filled in from reference TRBV7-2 and TRBJ2-7, reads GAGVSQSPSNKVTEKGKDVELRCDPISGHTALYWYRQSLGQGLEFLIYFQGNSAPDKSGLPSDRFSAERTGGSVSTLTIQRTQQEDSAVYLCASNLGERGMQYFGPGTRLTVT.

CDR3 loop: CASSTRGNTGELFF. CDR3 in DNA: TGTGCCAGCAGTACGAGGGGGAACACCGGGGAGCTGTTTTTT. V gene TRBV28 combines with J gene TRBJ2-2, with D perhaps assigned TRBD1 or TRBD2 (5 bases each). The V end lost 5 bases, the J end lost 1 base, and 8 bases lay between the germline ends. This CDR3 has 14 amino acids. Germline CDR1 reads MDHEN; CDR2 reads SYDVKM.

This clone was recorded once. The chain carries TRBV30 and TRBJ1-1; 8 bases are a match to TRBD1. Germline V gene lookup returns CDR1 GTSNPN and CDR2 SVGIG (reference sequence). With 2 bases clipped from V and 0 bases from J, the junction kept 8 bases outside the gene matches. The length of the CDR3 is 16 residues. This chain's CDR3 is CAWSIAGQGLNTEAFF. The CDR3 nucleotides are TGTGCCTGGAGTATCGCCGGACAGGGCCTGAACACTGAAGCTTTCTTT. Filled out from reference TRBV30 and TRBJ1-1, the complete variable domain reads SQTIHQWPATLVQPVGSPLSLECTVEGTSNPNLYWYRQAAGRGLQLLFYSVGIGQISSEVPQNLSASRPQDRQFILSSKKLLLSDSGFYLCAWSIAGQGLNTEAFFGQGTRLTVV.

This clone has a handful of counts. The chain combines TRBV6-4 with TRBJ2-3; 7 nucleotides line up with TRBD2. From germline, CDR1 is MRHNA and CDR2 SNTAGT. The CDR3 spans 15 residues. The ends lost 2 bases at V and 0 bases at J; junction bases unmatched: 2. The chain's CDR3 is CASSDGSGSTDTQYF. The CDR3 DNA sequence: TGTGCCAGCAGTGACGGTAGCGGGAGCACAGATACGCAGTATTTT.

This rearrangement joins TRBV29-1 to TRBJ2-5, with 7 bases identical to TRBD2. Germline assignment: CDR1 SQVTM and CDR2 ANQGSEA. The V gene end was trimmed by 5 bases and the J gene end by 4 bases; junction bases not matched to a gene: 7. CDR3 size: 13 residues. The CDR3 loop is CSVSLTSRETQYF. DNA for the CDR3: TGCAGCGTTAGCTTGACTAGCAGAGAGACCCAGTACTTC.

The rearrangement joins TRBV14 to TRBJ2-7; D call uncertain. V lost 1 base and J lost 2, with 12 bases in between. CDR1 is SGHDN, CDR2 FVKESK, per germline. This CDR3 comprises 15 residues. The CDR3, as DNA: TGTGCCAGCAGCCAAGTTCTCGGACCGGCCTACGAGCAGTACTTC. Translated, it gives CASSQVLGPAYEQYF.

This chain links TRBV2 with TRBJ2-2, with 7 bases lining up with TRBD2. V lost 7 bases and J lost 6; bases outside the gene matches: 11. The germline V gene has CDR1 SNHLY and CDR2 FYNNEI. This CDR3 spans 15 amino acids. CDR3 amino acids: CASNSGGGNAGELFF. The CDR3 DNA follows: TGTGCCAGCAATTCGGGGGGAGGTAACGCCGGGGAGCTGTTTTTT.

This clone was observed once. The J gene is TRBJ2-2, the V gene TRBV13; D is unclear. Germline CDR1 reads PRHDT; CDR2 reads FYEKMQ (reference sequence). The V end was cut by 0 bases, the J end by 6 bases, with 5 bases between. The CDR3 has 13 residues. The CDR3 DNA reads as TGTGCCAGCAGCTTAGGCTCGGCCGGGGAGCTGTTTTTT. It codes for CASSLGSAGELFF.